This entry features one T cell receptor (beta chain) sequence. Patients chosen for sequencing had CD8+CD57+ cells that had expanded, as shown by flow cytometry. None of the patients had been given any therapy when their blood was sampled. This sample is drawn from a study of CD8+CD57+ T cells in acquired aplastic anemia. Profiles of TCR beta VDJ and CDR3 were generated from a genomic DNA template. MiXCR, applied by TCRdb to the reads, yields one record per CDR3 protein. This sample carries under 350,000 distinct CDR3 sequences, around three fifths of them seen once, and the ten largest clones take 1.3%. The CDR3 runs 15 residues. Germline V CDR1 and CDR2: DFQATT, SNEGSKA (reference sequence). Trimming pared 3 bases from V and 1 base from J, leaving 13 bases between.

The sample taken for sequencing was sorted CD4+, CD8+, or CD8+CD57+ T cells (not recorded which) from PBMCs. This chain joins TRBV20-1 and TRBJ2-1, with D unresolved. This TCR came from a human donor with aplastic anemia. This CDR3 is CSASDTLESYNEQFF. In DNA form, the CDR3 reads TGCAGTGCTAGTGACACGCTAGAGTCCTACAATGAGCAGTTCTTC.